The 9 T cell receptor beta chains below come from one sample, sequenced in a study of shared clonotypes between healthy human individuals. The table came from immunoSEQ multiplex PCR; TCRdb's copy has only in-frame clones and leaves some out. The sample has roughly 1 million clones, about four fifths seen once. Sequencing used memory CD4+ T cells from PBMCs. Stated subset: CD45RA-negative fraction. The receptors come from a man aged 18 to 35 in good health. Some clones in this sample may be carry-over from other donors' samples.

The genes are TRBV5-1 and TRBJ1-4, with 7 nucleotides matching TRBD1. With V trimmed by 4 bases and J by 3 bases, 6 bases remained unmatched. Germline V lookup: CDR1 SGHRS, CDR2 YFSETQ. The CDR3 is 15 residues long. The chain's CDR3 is CASSSGQAANEKLFF. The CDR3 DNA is TGCGCCAGCAGCAGCGGACAGGCAGCTAATGAAAAACTGTTTTTT. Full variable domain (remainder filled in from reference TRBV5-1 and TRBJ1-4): KAGVTQTPRYLIKTRGQQVTLSCSPISGHRSVSWYQQTPGQGLQFLFEYFSETQRNKGNFPGRFSGRQFSNSRSEMNVSTLELGDSALYLCASSSGQAANEKLFFGSGTQLSVL.

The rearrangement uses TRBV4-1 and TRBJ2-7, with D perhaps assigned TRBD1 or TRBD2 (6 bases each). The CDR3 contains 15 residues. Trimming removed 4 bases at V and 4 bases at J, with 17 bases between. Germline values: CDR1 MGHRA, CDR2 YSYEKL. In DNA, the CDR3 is TGCGCCAGCAGCCTCCCAGGAGGGGGACTGTACGAGCAGTACTTC. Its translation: CASSLPGGGLYEQYF.

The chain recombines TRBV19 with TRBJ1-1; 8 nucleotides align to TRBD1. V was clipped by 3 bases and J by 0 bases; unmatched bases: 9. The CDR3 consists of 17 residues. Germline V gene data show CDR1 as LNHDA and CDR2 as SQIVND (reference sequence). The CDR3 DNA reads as TGTGCCAGTAGTATCGGGACAGGAACCCGTATGAACACTGAAGCTTTCTTT. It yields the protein CASSIGTGTRMNTEAFF.

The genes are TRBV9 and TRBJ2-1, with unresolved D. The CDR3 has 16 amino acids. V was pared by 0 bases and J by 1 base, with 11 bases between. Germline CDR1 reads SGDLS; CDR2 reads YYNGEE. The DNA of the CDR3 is TGTGCCAGCAGCGTAGATCCAGGCAATTCCTACAATGAGCAGTTCTTC. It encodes CASSVDPGNSYNEQFF. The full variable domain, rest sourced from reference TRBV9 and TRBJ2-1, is DSGVTQTPKHLITATGQRVTLRCSPRSGDLSVYWYQQSLDQGLQFLIQYYNGEERAKGNILERFSAQQFPDLHSELNLSSLELGDSALYFCASSVDPGNSYNEQFFGPGTRLTVL.

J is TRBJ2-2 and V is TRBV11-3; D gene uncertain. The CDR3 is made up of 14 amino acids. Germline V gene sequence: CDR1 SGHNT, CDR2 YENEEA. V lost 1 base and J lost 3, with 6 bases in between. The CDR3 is CASSLGLHTGELFF. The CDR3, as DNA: TGTGCCAGCAGCTTAGGGCTACACACCGGGGAGCTGTTTTTT.

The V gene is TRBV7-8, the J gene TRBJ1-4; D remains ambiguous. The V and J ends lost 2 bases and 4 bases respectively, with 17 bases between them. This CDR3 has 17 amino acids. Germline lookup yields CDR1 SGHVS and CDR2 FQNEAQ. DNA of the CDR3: TGTGCCAGCAGCTTATTTTTCGTCGGGGTCGGTAATGAAAAACTGTTTTTT. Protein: CASSLFFVGVGNEKLFF.

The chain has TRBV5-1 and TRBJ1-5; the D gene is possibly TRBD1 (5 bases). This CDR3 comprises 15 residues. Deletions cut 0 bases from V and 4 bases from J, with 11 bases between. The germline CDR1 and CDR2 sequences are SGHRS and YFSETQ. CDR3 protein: CASSLEGGTNQPQHF. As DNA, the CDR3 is TGCGCCAGCAGCTTGGAGGGTGGGACGAATCAGCCCCAGCATTTT.

The CDR3 DNA is TGTGCCAGTAGGCCGGGACAGGGGGCAGTTCAGCCCCAGCATTTT. Translating gives CASRPGQGAVQPQHF. The chain recombines TRBV19 with TRBJ1-5; 12 bases are a match to TRBD1. This CDR3 has 15 residues. The trim removed 6 bases at V and 6 bases at J, leaving 6 bases unmatched. The germline CDR1 and CDR2 sequences are LNHDA and SQIVND (reference sequence).

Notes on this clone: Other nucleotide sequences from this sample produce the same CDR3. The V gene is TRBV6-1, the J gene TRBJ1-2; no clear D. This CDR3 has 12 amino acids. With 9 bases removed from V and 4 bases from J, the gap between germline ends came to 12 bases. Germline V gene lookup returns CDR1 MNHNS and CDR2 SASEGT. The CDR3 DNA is TGTGCCAGTTCGAGGCAGAGCTATGGCTACACCTTC. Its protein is CASSRQSYGYTF.